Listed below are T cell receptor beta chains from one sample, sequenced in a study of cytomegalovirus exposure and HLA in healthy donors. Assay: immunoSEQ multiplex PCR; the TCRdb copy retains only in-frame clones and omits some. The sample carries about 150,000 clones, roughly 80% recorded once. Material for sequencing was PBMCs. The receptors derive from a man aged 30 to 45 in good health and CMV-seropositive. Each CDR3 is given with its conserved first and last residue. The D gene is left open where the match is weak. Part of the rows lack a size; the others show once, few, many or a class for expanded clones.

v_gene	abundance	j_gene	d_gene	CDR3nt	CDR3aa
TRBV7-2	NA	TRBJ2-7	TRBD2	TGTGCCAGCAGCTCGCTAGCGGGAGTTTACGAGCAGTACTTC	CASSSLAGVYEQYF
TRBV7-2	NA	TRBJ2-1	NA	TGTGCCAGCAGCTTTTCTACCTCCTACAATGAGCAGTTCTTC	CASSFSTSYNEQFF
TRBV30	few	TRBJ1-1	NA	TGTGCCTGGAGTGGGACATGTAAAGCTTTCTTT	CAWSGTCKAFF
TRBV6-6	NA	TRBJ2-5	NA	TGTGCCAGCAGCCACCCGACATGGCAAGAGACCCAGTACTTC	CASSHPTWQETQYF
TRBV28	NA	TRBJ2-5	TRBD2	TGTGCCAGCAGTTTAATGAGAGGTAGCGGGAGGTGGAAAGGGGAGACCCAGTACTTC	CASSLMRGSGRWKGETQYF
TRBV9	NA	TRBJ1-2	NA	TGTGCCAGCAGCGCGGGGAGGGAGGAGGTTAACTATGGCTACACCTTC	CASSAGREEVNYGYTF
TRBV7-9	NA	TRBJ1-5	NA	TGTGCCAGCAGCCCCGGGACAACCCATAGCAATCAGCCCCAGCATTTT	CASSPGTTHSNQPQHF
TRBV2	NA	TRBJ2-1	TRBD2	TGTGCCAGCAGTGAACTTTCTAGCGGGAGGGGCAATGAGCAGTTCTTC	CASSELSSGRGNEQFF
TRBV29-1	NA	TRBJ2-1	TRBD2	TGCAGCGGGGGAGGGGAAATCAATGAGCAGTTCTTC	CSGGGEINEQFF
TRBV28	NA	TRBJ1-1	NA	TGTGCCAGCAGTAGGGGGAGAGTCCTAAGGAACACTGAAGCTTTCTTT	CASSRGRVLRNTEAFF
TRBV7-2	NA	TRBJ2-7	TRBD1	TGTGCCAGCAGCGTAGACAGGGACCGGCAGTACTTC	CASSVDRDRQYF
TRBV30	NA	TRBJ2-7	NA	TGTGCCTGGAGTGTCGGGTTATCCTACGAGCAGTACTTC	CAWSVGLSYEQYF
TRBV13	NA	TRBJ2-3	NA	TGTGCCAGCAGCGCCCTAGGGGTCCGTAAGAATTCCGGCGATACGCAGTATTTT	CASSALGVRKNSGDTQYF
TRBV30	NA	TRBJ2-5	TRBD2	TGTGCCTGGAGCGTGAGGTTAGCGGGAGCGGAGACCCAGTACTTC	CAWSVRLAGAETQYF
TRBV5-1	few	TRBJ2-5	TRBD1	TGCGCCAGCAGCTTGGCCAGGGGGCAAGGGGAGACCCAGTACTTC	CASSLARGQGETQYF
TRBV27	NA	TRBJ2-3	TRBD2	TGTGCCAGCAGTTTCACTAGCGACACAGATACGCAGTATTTT	CASSFTSDTDTQYF
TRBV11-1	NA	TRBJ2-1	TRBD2	TGTGCCAGCAGCCCCAAGTCCCGGACTAGCGGGACTCGCAATGAGCAGTTCTTC	CASSPKSRTSGTRNEQFF
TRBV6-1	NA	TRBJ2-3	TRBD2	TGTGCCAGCAGTGAATTCGGGCTAGCGGGAGGGGGCACAGATACGCAGTATTTT	CASSEFGLAGGGTDTQYF
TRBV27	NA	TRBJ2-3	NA	TGTGCCAGCAGTTGGTCGGGTAAGAGCACAGATACGCAGTATTTT	CASSWSGKSTDTQYF
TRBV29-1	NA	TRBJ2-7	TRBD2	TGCAGCGTGGGGACTAGCGGCCCCTACGAGCAGTACTTC	CSVGTSGPYEQYF
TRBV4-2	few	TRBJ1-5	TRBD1	TGTGCCAGCAGCCAGAGCCTCGGAGTCAGGGGGGCAAATCAGCCCCAGCATTTT	CASSQSLGVRGANQPQHF
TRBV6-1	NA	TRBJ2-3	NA	TGTGCCAGCAGTGAAGGGACAAGCACAGATACGCAGTATTTT	CASSEGTSTDTQYF
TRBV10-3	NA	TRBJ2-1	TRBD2	TGTGCCATCAGGGAGACTAGCGGGAGTGGTGAGCAGTTCTTC	CAIRETSGSGEQFF
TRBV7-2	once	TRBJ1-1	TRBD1	TGTGCCAGCAGCTCCAGGGGGATCAACACTGAAGCTTTCTTT	CASSSRGINTEAFF
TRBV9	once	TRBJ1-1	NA	TGTGCCAGCAGCGTCGGAGGGGCGATGAACACTGAAGCTTTCTTT	CASSVGGAMNTEAFF
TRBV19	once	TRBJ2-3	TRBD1	TGTGCCAGTAGCAGGACAGGGACTAGCACAGATACGCAGTATTTT	CASSRTGTSTDTQYF
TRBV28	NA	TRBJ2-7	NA	TGTGCCAGCAGCCAACTCGGGAGCGACCCCTACGAGCAGTACTTC	CASSQLGSDPYEQYF
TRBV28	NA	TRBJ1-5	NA	TGTGCCAGCAGTTCGGGGTCGTGGAATCAGCCCCAGCATTTT	CASSSGSWNQPQHF
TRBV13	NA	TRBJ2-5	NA	TGTGCCAGCAGCCGGTACCAAGAGACCCAGTACTTC	CASSRYQETQYF